The clone carrying this T cell receptor (beta chain) was observed many times. TCRdb re-called the 5' RACE reads with MiXCR, one entry per CDR3 protein. The sample lists 150,000 to 200,000 distinct CDR3 sequences, roughly 15% occurring once. The data derive from a study of T-cell memory formation after mild COVID-19. Trimming took off 2 bases at V and 11 bases at J, with 20 bases between the two ends. This CDR3 comprises 15 residues. Germline CDR1 and CDR2: SEHNR and FQNEAQ (reference sequence). The sequence was collected from an adult woman who had mild COVID-19 (a few samples of this study predate the infection). Cell type and time point are not known. The sample was PBMCs or a T cell subset sorted from them (not recorded which). The J gene is TRBJ2-3, the V gene TRBV7-9; no clear D gene. The CDR3 loop reads CASSLSTLDHLGQYF. CDR3 nucleotide sequence: TGTGCCAGCAGCTTAAGTACGCTGGATCACCTTGGGCAGTATTTT.